The 20 T cell receptor beta chains given below trace back to one sample, sequenced in a study of neurological immune-mediated disorders. TCRdb itself ran the 5' RACE reads through MiXCR, one entry per CDR3 protein. This sample has 54,000 or so distinct CDR3 sequences, with 3.8% found just once. The sequenced sample consisted of PBMCs. These receptors came from a man aged 60 to 69 with multiple sclerosis.

The table lists this clonotype with many counts. The CDR3, as DNA: TGTGCCAGTAGTACGGGGACAGCCTCCTTGGATGGCTACACCTTC. The encoded protein is CASSTGTASLDGYTF. The chain couples TRBV19 to TRBJ1-2; TRBD1 matches at 7 bases. The CDR3 runs to 15 residues. Unmatched junction bases numbered 11, after V lost 4 bases and J lost 6 bases. In germline, CDR1 is LNHDA, CDR2 SQIVND (reference sequence).

This clonotype was observed many times. The genes are TRBV20-1 and TRBJ2-5, with 7 bases matching TRBD1. The CDR3 totals 16 residues. Trimming cost V 5 bases and J 1 base; bases outside gene matches: 13. Germline CDR1 DFQATT, CDR2 SNEGSKA (reference sequence). The CDR3 here is CSARVQGQKVQETQYF. As DNA, the CDR3 is TGCAGTGCTCGGGTACAGGGACAGAAAGTCCAAGAGACCCAGTACTTC.

There are many counts of this clonotype. The chain joins TRBV10-1 to TRBJ2-5, with TRBD1 matching 9 bases. V dropped 6 bases and J dropped 3; count of bases not matched to a gene: 5. Germline V gives CDR1 WNHNN, CDR2 SYGVQD (reference sequence). The CDR3 runs 14 residues. The CDR3 sequence: CASSGQGPEETQYF. The CDR3, as DNA: TGCGCCAGCAGCGGACAGGGGCCCGAAGAGACCCAGTACTTC.

This clonotype has at least ten counts. The V and J genes are TRBV20-1 and TRBJ2-7, with a weak D call TRBD2 (5 bases). The ends were cut back, 2 bases at V and 6 bases at J, with 14 bases in the middle. CDR1 and CDR2 (germline): DFQATT, SNEGSKA (reference sequence). CDR3 length equals 13 residues. CDR3 protein: CSARPDPGTEQYF. CDR3 sequence (DNA): TGCAGTGCTAGACCCGACCCGGGAACCGAGCAGTACTTC.

Regarding this clonotype: A single base separates this from a much larger clone, so it may be a read error. V and J are TRBV9 and TRBJ1-1, with D possibly being TRBD1 (5 bases). Germline CDR1 and CDR2: SGDLS and YYNGEE. Trimming removed 4 bases from V and 5 bases from J, with 18 bases in between. This CDR3 comprises 15 residues. The CDR3 DNA sequence: TGTGCCAGCAGCCCCCAAGGGCGGGGGAGGACTGAAGCTTTCTTT. Translated, it gives CASSPQGRGRTEAFF.

V gene TRBV29-1 combines with J gene TRBJ2-1; unclear D gene. This CDR3 comprises 17 residues. Germline CDR1 is SQVTM and CDR2 is ANQGSEA. Trimming took off 7 bases at V and 0 bases at J, with 22 bases between the two ends. As DNA, the CDR3 is TGCAGCGCCATCTTCCCAAGCAGTCAGATCTCCTACAATGAGCAGTTCTTC. Protein sequence: CSAIFPSSQISYNEQFF.

There are many counts of this clonotype. This chain joins TRBV19 and TRBJ1-2, with D unresolved. The V end lost 3 bases, the J end lost 6 bases, and 11 bases lay between the germline ends. The CDR3 has 13 residues. In germline, CDR1 is LNHDA, CDR2 SQIVND (reference sequence). The CDR3 region is CASSIEVRNGYTF. The CDR3 DNA reads TGTGCCAGTAGTATCGAGGTCCGGAATGGCTACACCTTC. The full variable domain, in which reference TRBV19 and TRBJ1-2 provide the parts outside the CDR3, is DGGITQSPKYLFRKEGQNVTLSCEQNLNHDAMYWYRQDPGQGLRLIYYSQIVNDFQKGDIAEGYSVSREKKESFPLTVTSAQKNPTAFYLCASSIEVRNGYTFGSGTRLTVV.

This clonotype was picked up many times. The chain has TRBV7-2 and TRBJ1-1; possible D gene TRBD1, 6 bases. This CDR3 spans 13 amino acids. In germline, CDR1 is SGHTA, CDR2 FQGNSA. Deletions cut 3 bases from V and 7 bases from J, with 12 bases between. CDR3 sequence: CASSFWQGNEAFF. CDR3 DNA sequence: TGTGCCAGCAGCTTTTGGCAGGGGAATGAAGCTTTCTTT.

This clonotype was detected many times. The chain uses TRBV20-1 and TRBJ2-2; D possibly corresponds to TRBD1 (6 bases). The CDR3 runs to 11 residues. Deletions cut 5 bases from V and 9 bases from J, with 10 bases between. In germline, CDR1 is DFQATT, CDR2 SNEGSKA (reference sequence). CDR3 in amino acids: CSAVQGRELFF. The CDR3 coding sequence is TGCAGTGCTGTACAGGGAAGGGAGCTGTTTTTT.

At least ten counts were recorded for this clonotype. This chain's CDR3 is CASSAGQGLYGYTF. Written as DNA, the CDR3 is TGTGCCAGTAGTGCCGGACAGGGCCTCTATGGCTACACCTTC. The chain employs TRBV19 and TRBJ1-2; 8 bases fit TRBD1. This CDR3 has 14 amino acids. Germline assignment: CDR1 LNHDA and CDR2 SQIVND (reference sequence). V lost 5 bases and J lost 4; bases outside the gene matches: 6.

In this sample, this clonotype turned up many times. The chain is built from TRBV11-2 and TRBJ1-1; 7 positions match TRBD1. Germline V gene lookup returns CDR1 SGHAT and CDR2 FQNNGV. CDR3 length: 14 amino acids. J gave up 1 base and V 5 bases, and 4 bases lay outside the gene matches. This chain's CDR3 is CASSLGTENTEAFF. In nucleotides, the CDR3 is TGTGCCAGCAGCCTAGGGACAGAGAACACTGAAGCTTTCTTT.

This clonotype was recorded many times. This may arise from a read error, as a much more abundant clone is one base away. J is TRBJ1-1 and V is TRBV7-9, with 7 bases matching TRBD1. The CDR3 loop spans 14 amino acids. Germline V gene sequence: CDR1 SEHNR, CDR2 FQNEAQ (reference sequence). Germline trimming cut 6 bases from V and 2 bases from J; bases unmatched to any gene: 6. CDR3: CASRPRGANTEAFF. CDR3 in DNA: TGTGCCAGCAGGCCCAGGGGGGCTAACACTGAAGCTTTCTTT. Variable domain in full (rest from reference TRBV7-9 and TRBJ1-1): DTGVSQNPRHKITKRGQNVTFRCDPISEHNRLYWYRQTLGQGPEFLTYFQNEAQLEKSRLLSDRFSAERPKGSFSTLEIQRTEQGDSAMYLCASRPRGANTEAFFGQGTRLTVV.

This clonotype was recorded many times. V and J are TRBV20-1 and TRBJ2-1, with D tentatively TRBD2 (6 bases). The CDR3 runs to 13 residues. V shed 6 bases and J shed 0 bases, with 9 bases lying between them. Germline CDR1 and CDR2: DFQATT and SNEGSKA (reference sequence). The CDR3 nucleotides are TGCAGTGCCCCGGGGGTCTCCTACAATGAGCAGTTCTTC. As protein: CSAPGVSYNEQFF.

This clonotype has just a few counts. This CDR3 is CASSLEGGLQETQYF. The CDR3 nucleotides are TGCGCCAGCAGCTTGGAAGGCGGCCTACAAGAGACCCAGTACTTC. The V and J genes are TRBV5-1 and TRBJ2-5; D gene unclear. The ends were cut back, 0 bases at V and 2 bases at J, with 11 bases in the middle. CDR3 size: 15 residues. Germline V gene lookup returns CDR1 SGHRS and CDR2 YFSETQ. The variable domain in full, completed from reference TRBV5-1 and TRBJ2-5, reads KAGVTQTPRYLIKTRGQQVTLSCSPISGHRSVSWYQQTPGQGLQFLFEYFSETQRNKGNFPGRFSGRQFSNSRSEMNVSTLELGDSALYLCASSLEGGLQETQYFGPGTRLLVL.

Many counts were recorded for this clonotype. This may arise from a read error, as a much more abundant clone is one base away. V gene TRBV6-1 combines with J gene TRBJ2-4, with D perhaps TRBD1 (6 bases). Trimming left V 11 bases short and J 10 bases short, with 21 bases between. The germline V gene encodes CDR1 MNHNS and CDR2 SASEGT. This CDR3 has 13 amino acids. CDR3 protein: CAHQPGDVKIQYF. In DNA, the CDR3 is TGTGCCCACCAACCAGGGGATGTAAAAATTCAGTACTTC.

This clonotype was seen repeatedly, ten times or more. CDR3 protein: CASSDSGTSGTDTQYF. As DNA, the CDR3 is TGTGCCAGCAGTGACTCAGGGACTAGCGGCACAGATACGCAGTATTTT. J is TRBJ2-3 and V is TRBV6-4; 10 bases map to TRBD2. The CDR3 runs to 16 residues. V shed 0 bases, J shed 1 base, and the junction held 1 base outside the gene matches. Germline V gene data show CDR1 as MRHNA and CDR2 as SNTAGT.

The rearrangement links TRBV29-1 to TRBJ2-2; maybe TRBD1 (5 bases). Germline V gene sequence: CDR1 SQVTM, CDR2 ANQGSEA. The CDR3 extends over 15 amino acids. The V end lost 5 bases, the J end lost 0 bases, and 13 bases lay between the germline ends. CDR3 protein: CSVHDSRANTGELFF. DNA for the CDR3: TGCAGCGTTCACGACAGCCGCGCGAACACCGGGGAGCTGTTTTTT.

In its sample, this clonotype was seen many times. The CDR3 DNA is TGTGCCAGCAGTGAAGACAGGGGGTCTAATTCACCCCTCCACTTT. It is translated as CASSEDRGSNSPLHF. The genes are TRBV25-1 and TRBJ1-6, with 9 nucleotides matching TRBD1. Trimming at V came to 2 bases and at J to 6 bases, leaving 2 bases not matched to a gene. This CDR3 comprises 15 residues. Germline assignment: CDR1 MGHDK and CDR2 SYGVNS.

Many counts were recorded for this clonotype. The chain employs TRBV20-1 and TRBJ1-2, with D possibly matching TRBD1 (6 bases). CDR1 DFQATT and CDR2 SNEGSKA come from the germline V gene (reference sequence). The CDR3 totals 13 residues. V dropped 1 base and J dropped 7 bases, with 13 bases sitting between them. The CDR3 DNA reads TGCAGTGCTAGAGTAGGGGGTACGGGTGGCTACACCTTC. Its protein is CSARVGGTGGYTF.

The rearrangement joins TRBV20-1 to TRBJ2-3; 9 nucleotides line up with TRBD2. Germline values: CDR1 DFQATT, CDR2 SNEGSKA (reference sequence). After removal of 6 bases from V and 5 bases from J, the junction contained 9 bases not matched to a gene. This CDR3 is built from 14 residues. The CDR3 sequence is CSAAPSGKGDTQYF. DNA of the CDR3: TGCAGTGCCGCCCCTAGCGGGAAGGGAGATACGCAGTATTTT.